These 23 T cell receptor beta chains were sequenced from one sample in a study of regulatory T cells in long-lasting Graves disease. In building TCR beta libraries, iRepertoire HTBI primers were used together with Arm-PCR of CDR3 regions. TCRdb analysed the multiplex PCR reads with MiXCR anew, one entry per CDR3 protein. The data hold about 400,000 distinct CDR3 sequences, with roughly 15% observed a single time. Indicated time point: newly diagnosed GD, antithyroid drugs for less than 3 months. PBMC-extracted RNA yielded the TCR library. These data also formed part of another study, on T cells in Graves' hyperthyroidism and ophthalmopathy.

The sample was peripheral blood mononuclear cells (PBMCs), taken at new diagnosis, from a patient treated with antithyroid drugs. The receptor source for this set is a woman aged 18-35 years with Graves disease.

This clonotype was counted ten times or more. The CDR3 spells CASSPLPGTSTDTQYF. The CDR3 DNA reads as TGTGCCAGCAGCCCCCTACCGGGAACTAGCACAGATACGCAGTATTTT. The genes are TRBV7-3 and TRBJ2-3; TRBD2 is a possible D gene (5 bases). V was shortened by 5 bases and J by 0 bases, with 15 bases between the two germline ends. CDR1 is SGHTA, CDR2 FQGTGA, per germline. This CDR3 contains 16 residues.

This clonotype was counted many times. The chain is built from TRBV5-1 and TRBJ1-5; tentatively, D is TRBD1 (6 bases). This CDR3 has 13 residues. Germline CDR1 SGHRS, CDR2 YFSETQ. Trimming removed 2 bases at V and 7 bases at J, with 10 bases between. The CDR3 protein is CASSLSGQQPQHF. The CDR3 DNA reads as TGCGCCAGCAGCTTATCGGGACAACAGCCCCAGCATTTT.

This clonotype was recorded at least ten times. CDR3 nucleotides: TGCAGCGTTGAAGATCGGTGGGGACGCGGTATGGAAGCTTTCTTT. It yields the protein CSVEDRWGRGMEAFF. This rearrangement joins TRBV29-1 to TRBJ1-1, with a possible D match to TRBD1 (5 bases). In germline, CDR1 is SQVTM, CDR2 ANQGSEA. V was clipped by 0 bases and J by 8 bases, with 19 bases between them. The CDR3 loop spans 15 amino acids.

This clonotype was seen ten or more times. This chain joins TRBV2 and TRBJ1-1; D possibly corresponds to TRBD1 (5 bases). Germline CDR1 is SNHLY and CDR2 is FYNNEI. Trimming shortened V by 1 base and J by 4 bases, and 10 bases separated the two germline ends. This CDR3 is 14 amino acids long. This CDR3 is CASSEGAGLTEAFF. In DNA form, the CDR3 reads TGTGCCAGCAGTGAAGGGGCAGGGCTCACTGAAGCTTTCTTT.

The chain couples TRBV19 to TRBJ2-3, with 11 bases matching TRBD2. Germline assignment: CDR1 LNHDA and CDR2 SQIVND (reference sequence). CDR3 length: 16 amino acids. Unmatched junction bases numbered 5, after V lost 4 bases and J lost 2 bases. CDR3 DNA: TGTGCCAGTAGTACCCTAGCGGGGGGCCTCACAGATACGCAGTATTTT. It encodes CASSTLAGGLTDTQYF.

The chain is built from TRBV3-1 and TRBJ2-2; D is ambiguous. The CDR3 has 16 amino acids. Trimming left V 4 bases short and J 5 bases short, with 17 bases between. CDR1 and CDR2 (germline): LGHDT, YNNKEL (reference sequence). The CDR3 bases are TGTGCCAGCAGCCTAAGTAGTGGTTTGGCTACCGGGGAGCTGTTTTTT. Its protein is CASSLSSGLATGELFF.

Only a few counts were recorded for this clonotype. The rearrangement links TRBV20-1 to TRBJ2-1; TRBD1 aligns across 8 bases. The CDR3 extends over 15 amino acids. J gave up 2 bases and V 1 base, and 4 bases lay outside the gene matches. Looked up from germline, CDR1 is DFQATT and CDR2 is SNEGSKA (reference sequence). The CDR3 region is CSARGAGGAYNEQFF. CDR3 sequence (DNA): TGCAGTGCTAGAGGAGCAGGGGGCGCCTACAATGAGCAGTTCTTC.

J is TRBJ2-3 and V is TRBV18, with D possibly being TRBD1 (5 bases). Germline lookup yields CDR1 KGHSH and CDR2 LQKENI. V dropped 2 bases and J dropped 3 bases, with 15 bases sitting between them. CDR3 length: 16 amino acids. The CDR3 loop is CASSPAAGMFTDTQYF. CDR3 coding DNA: TGTGCCAGCTCACCAGCGGCAGGGATGTTTACAGATACGCAGTATTTT.

This clonotype has a handful of counts. The rearrangement joins TRBV6-1 to TRBJ1-5; D gene unclear. The germline CDR1 and CDR2 sequences are MNHNS and SASEGT. Trimming removed 6 bases from V and 4 bases from J, with 16 bases in between. The CDR3 is 15 amino acids. DNA of the CDR3: TGTGCCAGCAGGACCTACACGGACGGAAATCAGCCCCAGCATTTT. Protein: CASRTYTDGNQPQHF.

The chain uses TRBV15 and TRBJ2-3; TRBD2 is a possible D gene (6 bases). The CDR3 consists of 15 residues. In germline, CDR1 is LNHNV, CDR2 YYDKDF (reference sequence). V lost 1 base, J lost 5 bases, and 13 bases lay in between. The CDR3 reads CATSRGGGMEDTQYF. CDR3 sequence (DNA): TGTGCCACCAGCAGAGGGGGCGGGATGGAAGATACGCAGTATTTT.

On this clonotype itself: With a much larger clone just one base away, this may be a read error. The gene calls are TRBV5-6 and TRBJ1-2; the D gene is possibly TRBD1 (6 bases). V was pared by 4 bases and J by 1 base, with 17 bases between. The CDR3 is 16 residues long. Looked up from germline, CDR1 is SGHDT and CDR2 is YYEEEE. CDR3 in DNA: TGTGCCAGCAGCCTTACCGGGACAACTAGTAACTATGGCTACACCTTC. This encodes CASSLTGTTSNYGYTF.

In its sample, this clonotype was seen a few times. The chain uses TRBV6-1 and TRBJ2-5; D perhaps matches TRBD2 (5 bases). The CDR3 totals 14 residues. V gave up 6 bases and J gave up 5 bases, with 16 bases separating them. The germline V gene has CDR1 MNHNS and CDR2 SASEGT. CDR3 coding DNA: TGTGCCAGCAGAGCTGAGGGCCCGAGCGAGACCCAGTACTTC. Translation gives CASRAEGPSETQYF.

This clonotype was seen many times. The gene calls are TRBV5-8 and TRBJ2-4; maybe TRBD1 (6 bases). The V and J ends lost 4 bases and 5 bases respectively, with 16 bases between them. The germline CDR1 and CDR2 sequences are SGHTS and YDEGEE. The CDR3 covers 15 residues. The CDR3 loop is CASSHGTNRENIQYF. Here the CDR3 DNA reads TGTGCCAGCAGCCACGGGACAAATCGTGAAAACATTCAGTACTTC.

This clonotype has ten or more counts. The chain employs TRBV7-2 and TRBJ2-7; TRBD1 or TRBD2 may be the D gene (5 bases each). The CDR3 contains 14 residues. Trimming stripped 4 bases from V and 2 bases from J, with 12 bases between. The germline V gene encodes CDR1 SGHTA and CDR2 FQGNSA. CDR3 amino acids: CASSSNRDAYEQYF. CDR3 coding DNA: TGTGCCAGCAGCTCCAACCGGGACGCCTACGAGCAGTACTTC.

As regards this clonotype: A read error is possible here, since a much larger clone lies one base away. V and J are TRBV12-3 or TRBV12-4 and TRBJ2-1, with D perhaps matching TRBD2 (6 bases). This CDR3 is built from 9 residues. The CDR3 loop is CTSGNEQFF. The CDR3 DNA is TGTACCAGCGGGAATGAGCAGTTCTTC.

This clonotype was counted ten times or more. The V call is TRBV3-1, the J call TRBJ1-2; D not resolved. V was cut by 0 bases and J by 8 bases, with 7 bases left in between. Germline loops: CDR1 LGHDT, CDR2 YNNKEL (reference sequence). This CDR3 contains 12 residues. CDR3 DNA sequence: TGTGCCAGCAGCCAAGACGAAAGAGGCTACACCTTC. It codes for CASSQDERGYTF.

This clonotype has a count of ten or more. The chain uses TRBV20-1 and TRBJ2-1; 10 bases map to TRBD1. V lost 2 bases, J lost 6 bases, and 10 bases stayed unmatched. This CDR3 comprises 16 residues. The germline V gene encodes CDR1 DFQATT and CDR2 SNEGSKA (reference sequence). CDR3 nucleotides: TGCAGTGCTAGACTGGAGGAGGGACAGGGGTCCAATGAGCAGTTCTTC. Translated, it gives CSARLEEGQGSNEQFF.

The sample holds many counts of this clonotype. The junction departs from germline at one end; a sequencing error may be responsible. The V gene is TRBV27, the J gene TRBJ2-7, with 9 bases identical to TRBD2. This CDR3 is built from 15 residues. Germline V lookup: CDR1 MNHEY, CDR2 SMNVEV (reference sequence). DNA of the CDR3: TGTGCCAGCAGTCACTCGACTAGCGGCTCCTACAAGCAGTACTTC. Its protein product is CASSHSTSGSYKQYF.

This chain connects TRBV4-1 to TRBJ2-6; D is unresolved. Germline V gene data show CDR1 as MGHRA and CDR2 as YSYEKL. Trimming cost V 4 bases and J 2 bases, with 12 bases left between them. The CDR3 is 16 amino acids. In DNA form, the CDR3 reads TGCGCCAGCAGCCGACTTCTGGGAACTGGGGCCAACGTCCTGACTTTC. Encoded protein: CASSRLLGTGANVLTF.

CDR3 coding DNA: TGTGCCAGCAGGGGGGACAGGGGAAGCTCCTACGAGCAGTACTTC. This gives the protein CASRGDRGSSYEQYF. This chain joins TRBV2 and TRBJ2-7; 10 bases fit TRBD1. Per germline, CDR1 SNHLY and CDR2 FYNNEI. Germline trimming cut 6 bases from V and 0 bases from J; bases unmatched to any gene: 5. The CDR3 is 15 residues long.

This chain links TRBV7-3 with TRBJ1-5; no reliable D call. Trimming removed 4 bases from V and 3 bases from J, with 7 bases in between. Germline CDR1 reads SGHTA; CDR2 reads FQGTGA. The CDR3 is made up of 13 amino acids. The CDR3 region is CASSSTNNQPQHF. CDR3 sequence (DNA): TGTGCCAGCAGCTCGACAAACAATCAGCCCCAGCATTTT.

This clonotype came up many times. This chain links TRBV28 with TRBJ2-5, with a tentative D call TRBD1 (6 bases). CDR1 is MDHEN, CDR2 SYDVKM, per germline. The CDR3 runs 15 residues. V shed 2 bases and J shed 2 bases, with 12 bases lying between them. CDR3 DNA: TGTGCCAGCAGTTTAGGGGGCAGGGATCAAGAGACCCAGTACTTC. This encodes CASSLGGRDQETQYF.

The V and J genes are TRBV14 and TRBJ1-2; possible D gene TRBD1, 6 bases. The V and J ends lost 1 base and 8 bases respectively, with 14 bases between them. This CDR3 has 14 residues. CDR1 is SGHDN, CDR2 FVKESK, per germline. For the CDR3, the DNA is TGTGCCAGCAGCCAAGCTAGGGCGACAGGAGGCTACACCTTC. Amino acid sequence: CASSQARATGGYTF.